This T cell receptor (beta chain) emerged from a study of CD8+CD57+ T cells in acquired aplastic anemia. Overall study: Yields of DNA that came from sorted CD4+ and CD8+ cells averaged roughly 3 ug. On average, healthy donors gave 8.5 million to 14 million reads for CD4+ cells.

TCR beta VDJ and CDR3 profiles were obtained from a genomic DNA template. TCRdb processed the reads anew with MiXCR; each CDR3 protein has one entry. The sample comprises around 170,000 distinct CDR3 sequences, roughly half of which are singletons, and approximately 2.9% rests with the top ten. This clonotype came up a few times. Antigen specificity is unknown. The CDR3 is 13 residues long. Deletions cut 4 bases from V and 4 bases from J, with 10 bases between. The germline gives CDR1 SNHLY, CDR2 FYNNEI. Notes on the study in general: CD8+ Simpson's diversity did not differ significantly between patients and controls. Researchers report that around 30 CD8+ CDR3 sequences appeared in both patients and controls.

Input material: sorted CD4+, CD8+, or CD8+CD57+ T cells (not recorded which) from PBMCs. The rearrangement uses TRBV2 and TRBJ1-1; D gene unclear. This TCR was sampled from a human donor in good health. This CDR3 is CASSVEGGTEAFF. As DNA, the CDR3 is TGTGCCAGCAGTGTAGAAGGTGGCACTGAAGCTTTCTTT.